Sequencing of this TCR beta chain was carried out in a study of T cells after posttransplantation cyclophosphamide (TCRdb year 2016). As for the study more broadly: T cell repertoire reconstitution was tracked by TRB sequencing after myeloablative bone marrow transplantation in which posttransplantation cyclophosphamide was used as GVHD prophylaxis. Antigen receptor sequencing covered samples from a few dozen PTCy-treated patients and fewer than 20 of their related bone marrow donors. Blood from every one of the 34 PTCy patients who had 1-year posttransplant specimens underwent TRB sequencing. In 3 patients, TRB sequencing was also performed on up to roughly 3 more blood samples taken 2 to 5.2 years after transplant, and in 4 patients, pretransplant blood was also TRB-sequenced. Because TRA and TRB clonality correlated tightly in some ten samples, later TCR analyses were limited to TRB. Public TRB sequences were checked against a database of over 3,000 sequences associated with responses to pathogens, tumor antigens, self-antigens and alloantigens. Results and caveats for the whole study, not just this receptor: Donor-recipient similarity was low at 1-2 months but increased during the first year, and donor CD8+ memory clones often dominated later blood repertoires. The TRB repertoires of T cells infiltrating skin or GI tract showed only limited overlap with the TRB repertoires of T cells in blood. Across a few dozen patients, TRB clonality was highly associated with recipient CMV seropositivity and CMV reactivation, and diversity in PTCy patients was similar to diversity in CNI/methotrexate controls.

What the treatment or condition label conveys for this sample: high-dose cyclophosphamide on days +3 and +4 as single-agent GVHD prophylaxis. For conditioning, the PTCy patients got busulfan and fludarabine, then a related or unrelated marrow graft, followed by cyclophosphamide on days +3 and +4. The PTCy-treated patients were drawn from a prospective, multi-institutional clinical trial. Mononuclear cells from peripheral blood and bone marrow were separated by Ficoll-Hypaque density centrifugation and then cryopreserved. TRB sequencing used genomic DNA with the immunoSEQ assay at survey resolution or the hsTCRB kit. The authors' analysis ran thus. The immunoSEQ software handled initial read processing, and the LymphoSeq R package was used for repertoire analyses. Clonality was calculated as 1 minus normalized Shannon entropy, and the Gini coefficient was also calculated for each TRB dataset. Phenotypes of unsorted samples were inferred by mapping TRB sequences from sorted subsets of the recipient or donor onto the same recipient's unsorted samples. As stored in TCRdb, this immuneACCESS dataset retains in-frame rearrangements with V and J assigned. A fraction of the clones does not appear; measured against another copy, unresolved V genes explain less than half of the discrepancy, and the remainder lacks a known reason. The D gene and trimming were derived from the DNA, and the V and J assignments and clone size from that table. The sample contains approximately 5,900 clones, 1.5% to 2% of them found a single time. The ten largest account for around 28% of the sample.

Trimming takes 1 base off V and 5 bases off J; junction bases not matched to a gene: 8. For CDR1 and CDR2, the germline V gene lists SGHAT and FQNNGV. Including cysteine and phenylalanine, the CDR3 has 16 amino acids. CDR3 DNA only is kept here, 48 bases in frame from base 1. As concerns this clone: Its antigen specificity is not known. Base qualities were left out, and no much larger clone turns up one base away.

The source material was PBMCs, sampled 242 days after a stem cell transplant with posttransplant cyclophosphamide. This TCR derives from a male patient aged 30 to 40 who received an allogeneic stem cell transplant from a related donor, was CMV-positive, and had no GVHD. Because of the transplant, the T cells may be the graft donor's rather than the patient's own. Recombination connected TRBV11-2 to TRBJ2-5, and 9 bases in between align with TRBD1. The DNA is as follows: TGTGCCAGCAGCTTAGTAGGACAGGGGAGATTTGAGACCCAGTACTTC. Its translation is CASSLVGQGRFETQYF.